This entry lists 11 T cell receptor beta chains sequenced from one sample in a study of beta chain features in type 1 diabetes. The sequenced template was cDNA made from the entire isolated RNA. Some clones are missing from TCRdb's copy, which holds only in-frame ones; the method was immunoSEQ multiplex PCR. This repertoire shows some 360,000 clones, about 20% found once; its top ten account for 0.044%. Material: naive CD4+ T cells from blood. These receptors were taken from a woman under 30 in good health.

V usage is TRBV5-1 and J usage is TRBJ2-5, with 7 bases fitting TRBD1. Germline CDR1 reads SGHRS; CDR2 reads YFSETQ. This CDR3 region has 16 residues. J gave up 1 base and V 0 bases, and 6 bases lay outside the gene matches. The CDR3 sequence is CASSLGSRQGQETQYF. The CDR3 DNA sequence: TGCGCCAGCAGCTTGGGGTCTCGACAGGGCCAAGAGACCCAGTACTTC.

V is TRBV5-1 and J is TRBJ1-2; 8 bases are shared with TRBD1. Trimming cost V 3 bases and J 6 bases; bases outside gene matches: 1. Per the germline V gene, CDR1 is SGHRS and CDR2 is YFSETQ. The CDR3 has 12 amino acids. The CDR3 bases are TGCGCCAGCAGCTCGGACAGGGATGGCTACACCTTC. Protein: CASSSDRDGYTF.

CDR3 sequence: CASSISGRDNEKLFF. The CDR3 nucleotides are TGTGCCAGCAGTATCTCCGGGAGAGATAATGAAAAACTGTTTTTT. This chain uses TRBV27 with TRBJ1-4; D is uncertain. CDR3 size: 15 residues. V was trimmed by 5 bases and J by 4 bases, leaving 14 bases between them. CDR1 is MNHEY and CDR2 is SMNVEV in the germline V gene (reference sequence).

This clone showed up just a few times. This sequence joins TRBV5-1 and TRBJ2-5; D possibly corresponds to TRBD1 (6 bases). Trimming took off 3 bases at V and 4 bases at J, with 19 bases between the two ends. Germline CDR1 is SGHRS and CDR2 is YFSETQ. The CDR3 is 16 amino acids. The CDR3 region has the DNA TGCGCCAGCAGCTCTGCCAGGGGAAGCATGGGAGAGACCCAGTACTTC. This gives the protein CASSSARGSMGETQYF.

This clone was counted a few times. The chain carries TRBV7-2 and TRBJ2-2; 7 nucleotides line up with TRBD1. The germline V gene encodes CDR1 SGHTA and CDR2 FQGNSA. Germline trimming cut 11 bases from V and 3 bases from J; bases unmatched to any gene: 3. This CDR3 spans 12 amino acids. The CDR3 bases are TGTGCCGGACAGGCCGACACCGGGGAGCTGTTTTTT. Translation: CAGQADTGELFF.

This clone was seen a few times. The CDR3 nucleotides are TGCAGCGTTGGGTCGGGATATAGCAATCAGCCCCAGCATTTT. Translating gives CSVGSGYSNQPQHF. The gene calls are TRBV29-1 and TRBJ1-5, with D uncertain. The CDR3 has 14 residues. The germline CDR1 and CDR2 sequences are SQVTM and ANQGSEA. Between the trimmed V and J ends, which lost 4 bases and 0 bases, there was a span of 10 bases.

The genes are TRBV19 and TRBJ2-6, with TRBD2 as a possible D gene (5 bases). Germline V lookup: CDR1 LNHDA, CDR2 SQIVND (reference sequence). This CDR3 is built from 16 residues. The ends were cut back, 6 bases at V and 0 bases at J, with 12 bases in the middle. As DNA, the CDR3 is TGTGCCAGTAGCAGCGGCAGCAGCTCTGGGGCCAACGTCCTGACTTTC. Translating it yields CASSSGSSSGANVLTF.

Remarks on this clone: Other DNA sequences in the sample encode the same CDR3. The chain carries TRBV6-5 and TRBJ2-7; D is possibly TRBD2 (5 bases). Germline V gene data show CDR1 as MNHEY and CDR2 as SVGAGI. This CDR3 has 15 amino acids. Trimming stripped 0 bases from V and 0 bases from J, with 9 bases between. This chain's CDR3 is CASSYSRGSSYEQYF. The CDR3, as DNA: TGTGCCAGCAGTTACTCCAGAGGGAGCTCCTACGAGCAGTACTTC.

CDR3 region: CASSVQGVANVGQYF. The CDR3 DNA reads TGTGCCAGCAGCGTGCAGGGGGTCGCCAATGTTGGGCAGTATTTT. The chain couples TRBV11-2 to TRBJ2-3; TRBD1 matches at 7 bases. Germline CDR1 reads SGHAT; CDR2 reads FQNNGV. V lost 5 bases, J lost 11 bases, and 16 bases stayed unmatched. The CDR3 sequence is 15 residues long.

The J gene is TRBJ2-3, the V gene TRBV7-2; D possibly corresponds to TRBD2 (5 bases). The V and J ends lost 6 bases and 4 bases respectively, with 14 bases between them. Germline CDR1 reads SGHTA; CDR2 reads FQGNSA. The CDR3 runs to 14 residues. The CDR3 nucleotides read TGTGCCAGCAGTCCGTGGCAGAGGGCAGATACGCAGTATTTT. This translates into CASSPWQRADTQYF.

This clone showed up just a few times. The V gene is TRBV5-1, the J gene TRBJ2-7, with D unclear. Germline loops: CDR1 SGHRS, CDR2 YFSETQ. Deletions cut 0 bases from V and 9 bases from J, with 13 bases between. The length of the CDR3 is 13 residues. CDR3 protein: CASSLAERGGQYF. The CDR3 nucleotides read TGCGCCAGCAGCTTGGCCGAGAGAGGTGGGCAGTACTTC.